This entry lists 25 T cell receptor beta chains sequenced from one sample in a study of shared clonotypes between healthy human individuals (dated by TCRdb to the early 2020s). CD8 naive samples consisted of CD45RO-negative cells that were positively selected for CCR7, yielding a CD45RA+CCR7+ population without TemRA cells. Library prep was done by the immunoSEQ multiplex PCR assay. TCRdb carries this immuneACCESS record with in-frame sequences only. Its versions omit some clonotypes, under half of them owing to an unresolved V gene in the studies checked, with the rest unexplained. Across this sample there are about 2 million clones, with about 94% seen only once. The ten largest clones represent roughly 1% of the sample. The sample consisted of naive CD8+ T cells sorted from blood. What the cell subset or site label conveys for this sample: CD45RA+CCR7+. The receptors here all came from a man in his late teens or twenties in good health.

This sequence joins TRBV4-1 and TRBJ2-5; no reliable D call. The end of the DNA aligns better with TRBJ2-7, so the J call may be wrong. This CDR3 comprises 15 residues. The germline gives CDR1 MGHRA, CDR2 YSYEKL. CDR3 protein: CASRGIGVGFYEQYF. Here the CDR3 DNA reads TGCGCCAGCAGGGGGATAGGCGTGGGGTTTTACGAGCAGTACTTC.

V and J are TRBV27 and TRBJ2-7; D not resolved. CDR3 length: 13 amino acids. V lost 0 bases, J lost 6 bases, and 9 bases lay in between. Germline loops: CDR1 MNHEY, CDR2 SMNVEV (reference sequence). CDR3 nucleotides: TGTGCCAGCAGTTTATCGATCGTCGGCGAGCAGTACTTC. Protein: CASSLSIVGEQYF.

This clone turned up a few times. CDR3 amino acids: CASSEVRNLNQPQHF. CDR3 DNA sequence: TGTGCCAGCAGTGAAGTACGGAATCTCAATCAGCCCCAGCATTTT. The chain couples TRBV6-1 to TRBJ1-5, with unresolved D. Germline loops: CDR1 MNHNS, CDR2 SASEGT. There are 15 residues in the CDR3. Deletions cut 1 base from V and 3 bases from J, with 10 bases between.

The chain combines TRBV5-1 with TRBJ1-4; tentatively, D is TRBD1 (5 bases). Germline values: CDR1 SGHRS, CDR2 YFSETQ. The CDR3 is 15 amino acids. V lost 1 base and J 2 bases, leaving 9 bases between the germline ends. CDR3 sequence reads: CASSLSGLTNEKLFF. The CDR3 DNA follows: TGCGCCAGCAGCTTGTCAGGGCTTACTAATGAAAAACTGTTTTTT.

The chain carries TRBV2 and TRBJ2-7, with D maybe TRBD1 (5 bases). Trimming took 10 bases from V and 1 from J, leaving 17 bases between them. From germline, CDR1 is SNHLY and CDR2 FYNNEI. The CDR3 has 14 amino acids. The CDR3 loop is CATTAWTQSYEQYF. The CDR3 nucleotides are TGTGCCACGACGGCGTGGACACAGTCCTACGAGCAGTACTTC.

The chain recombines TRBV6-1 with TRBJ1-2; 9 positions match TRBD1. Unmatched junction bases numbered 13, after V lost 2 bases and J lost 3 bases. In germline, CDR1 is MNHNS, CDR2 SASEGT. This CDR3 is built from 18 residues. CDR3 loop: CASSEPPLDRGYDYGYTF. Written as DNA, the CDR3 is TGTGCCAGCAGTGAACCACCGTTGGACAGGGGTTATGACTATGGCTACACCTTC.

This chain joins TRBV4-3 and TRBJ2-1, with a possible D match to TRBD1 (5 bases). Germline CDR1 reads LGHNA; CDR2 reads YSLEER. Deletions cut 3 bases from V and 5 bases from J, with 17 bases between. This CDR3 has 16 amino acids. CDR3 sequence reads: CASSHLVGQANNEQFF. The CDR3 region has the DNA TGCGCCAGCAGCCATTTGGTGGGGCAGGCAAACAATGAGCAGTTCTTC.

CDR3 nucleotide sequence: TGTGCCAGCAGTGAATTCCGGGGGCAAAGCAATCAGCCCCAGCATTTT. Amino acids: CASSEFRGQSNQPQHF. The V and J genes are TRBV6-1 and TRBJ1-5; tentative D call: TRBD1 (6 bases). Germline V lookup: CDR1 MNHNS, CDR2 SASEGT. The CDR3 is made up of 16 amino acids. The ends were cut back, 2 bases at V and 1 base at J, with 12 bases in the middle.

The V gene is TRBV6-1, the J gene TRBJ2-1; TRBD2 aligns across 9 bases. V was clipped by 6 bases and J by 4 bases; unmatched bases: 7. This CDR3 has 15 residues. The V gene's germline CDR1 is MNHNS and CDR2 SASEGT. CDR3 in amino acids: CASSGLAIIYNEQFF. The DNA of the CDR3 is TGTGCCAGCAGCGGACTAGCGATCATTTACAATGAGCAGTTCTTC.

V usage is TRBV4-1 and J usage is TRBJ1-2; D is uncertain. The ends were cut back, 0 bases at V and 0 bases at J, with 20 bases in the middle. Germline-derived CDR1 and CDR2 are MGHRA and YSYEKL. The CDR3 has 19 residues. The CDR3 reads CASSQDGVRYHEANYGYTF. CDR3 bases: TGCGCCAGCAGCCAAGATGGGGTCAGGTACCACGAAGCTAACTATGGCTACACCTTC.

The chain's CDR3 is CASSRNGQGEWNYGYTF. The CDR3 DNA reads as TGTGCCAGCAGCCGAAACGGACAGGGGGAATGGAACTATGGCTACACCTTC. V usage is TRBV7-8 and J usage is TRBJ1-2, with 10 nucleotides matching TRBD1. The junction had 11 bases not matched to a gene; V was cut back by 5 bases and J by 2 bases. Germline-derived CDR1 and CDR2 are SGHVS and FQNEAQ. The CDR3 is 17 amino acids.

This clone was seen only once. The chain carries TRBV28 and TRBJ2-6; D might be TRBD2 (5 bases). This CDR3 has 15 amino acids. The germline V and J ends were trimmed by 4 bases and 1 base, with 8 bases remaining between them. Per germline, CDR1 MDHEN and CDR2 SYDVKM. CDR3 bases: TGTGCCAGCAGTTATGAGGGATCTGGGGCCAACGTCCTGACTTTC. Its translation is CASSYEGSGANVLTF.

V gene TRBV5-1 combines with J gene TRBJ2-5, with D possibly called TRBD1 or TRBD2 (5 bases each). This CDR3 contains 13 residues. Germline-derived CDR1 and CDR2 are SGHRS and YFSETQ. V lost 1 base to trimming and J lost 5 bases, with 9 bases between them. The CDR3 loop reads CASSLKGRETQYF. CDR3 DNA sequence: TGCGCCAGCAGCTTGAAGGGACGGGAGACCCAGTACTTC.

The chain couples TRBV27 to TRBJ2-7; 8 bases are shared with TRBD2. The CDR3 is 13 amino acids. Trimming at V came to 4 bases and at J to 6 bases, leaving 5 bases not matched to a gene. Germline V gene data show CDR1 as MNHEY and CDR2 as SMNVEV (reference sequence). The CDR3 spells CASSSSTSAEQYF. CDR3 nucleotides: TGTGCCAGCAGTTCCTCGACTAGCGCCGAGCAGTACTTC.

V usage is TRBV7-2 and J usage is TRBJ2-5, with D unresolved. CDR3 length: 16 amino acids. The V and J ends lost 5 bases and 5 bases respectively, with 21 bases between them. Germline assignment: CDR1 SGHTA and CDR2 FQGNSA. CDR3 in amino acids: CASSHRPGLDWETQYF. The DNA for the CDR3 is TGTGCCAGCAGCCACCGACCGGGCCTTGACTGGGAGACCCAGTACTTC.

The CDR3 DNA sequence: TGTGCCAGTGTTGGACTTCGAGGCTGGGAGCAGTTCTTC. Translated, it gives CASVGLRGWEQFF. V gene TRBV6-1 combines with J gene TRBJ2-1, with a weak D call TRBD2 (5 bases). This CDR3 region has 13 residues. The V and J ends lost 9 bases and 10 bases respectively, with 19 bases between them. Germline CDR1 is MNHNS and CDR2 is SASEGT.

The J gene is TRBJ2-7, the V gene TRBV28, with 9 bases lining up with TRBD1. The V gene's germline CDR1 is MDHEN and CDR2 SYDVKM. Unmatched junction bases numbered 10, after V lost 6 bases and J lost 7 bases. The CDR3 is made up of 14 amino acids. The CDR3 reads CASSRDRVLPEQYF. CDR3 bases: TGTGCCAGCAGCAGGGACAGGGTCCTCCCTGAGCAGTACTTC.

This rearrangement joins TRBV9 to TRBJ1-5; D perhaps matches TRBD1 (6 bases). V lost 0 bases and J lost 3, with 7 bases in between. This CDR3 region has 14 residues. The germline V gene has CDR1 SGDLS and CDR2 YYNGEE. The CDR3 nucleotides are TGTGCCAGCAGCGTAGGACAGGACAATCAGCCCCAGCATTTT. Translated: CASSVGQDNQPQHF.

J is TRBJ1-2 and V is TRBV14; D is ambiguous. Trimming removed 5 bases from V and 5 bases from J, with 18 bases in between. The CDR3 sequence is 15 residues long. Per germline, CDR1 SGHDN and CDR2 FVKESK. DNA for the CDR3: TGTGCCAGCAGCGCCGAAGATTTGCGGGGTTATGGCTACACCTTC. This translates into CASSAEDLRGYGYTF.

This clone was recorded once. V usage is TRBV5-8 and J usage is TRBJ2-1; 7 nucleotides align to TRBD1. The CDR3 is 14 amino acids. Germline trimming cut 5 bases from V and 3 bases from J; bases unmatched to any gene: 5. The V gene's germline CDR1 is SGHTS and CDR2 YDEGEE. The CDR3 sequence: CASRARDSYNEQFF. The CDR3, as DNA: TGTGCCAGCAGGGCCCGGGACAGCTACAATGAGCAGTTCTTC. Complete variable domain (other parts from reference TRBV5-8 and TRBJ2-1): EAGVTQSPTHLIKTRGQQATLRCSPISGHTSVYWYQQALGLGLQFLLWYDEGEERNRGNFPPRFSGRQFPNYSSELNVNALELEDSALYLCASRARDSYNEQFFGPGTRLTVL.

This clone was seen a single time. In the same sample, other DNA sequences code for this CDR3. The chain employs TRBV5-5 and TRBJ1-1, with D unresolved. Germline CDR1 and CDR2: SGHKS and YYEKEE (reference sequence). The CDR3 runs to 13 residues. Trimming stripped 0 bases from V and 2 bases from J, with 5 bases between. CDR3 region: CASSLDRNTEAFF. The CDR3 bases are TGTGCCAGCAGCTTGGATCGTAACACTGAAGCTTTCTTT.

CDR3 sequence (DNA): TGTGCCAGCAGTGGGGGGACAGGGGGCGGCCCTGGGGCCAACGTCCTGACTTTC. Protein: CASSGGTGGGPGANVLTF. The chain has TRBV27 and TRBJ2-6; 12 bases are shared with TRBD1. Germline V CDR1 and CDR2: MNHEY, SMNVEV (reference sequence). This CDR3 is built from 18 residues. V gave up 5 bases and J gave up 2 bases; unmatched junction bases: 7.

The CDR3, as DNA: TGTGCCAGCAGCTTTTTGACAGGGGGGGAAGCTTTCTTT. This encodes CASSFLTGGEAFF. This chain connects TRBV5-6 to TRBJ1-1; 9 bases fit TRBD1. The CDR3 runs 13 residues. CDR1 and CDR2 (germline): SGHDT, YYEEEE. After removal of 2 bases from V and 8 bases from J, the junction contained 4 bases not matched to a gene.

CDR3 sequence reads: CASSEGLAGLSYEQYF. CDR3 DNA sequence: TGTGCCAGCAGCGAGGGACTAGCGGGCCTCTCCTACGAGCAGTACTTC. V and J are TRBV5-6 and TRBJ2-7; TRBD2 matches at 12 bases. CDR1 and CDR2 (germline): SGHDT, YYEEEE. The J segment lost 0 bases and the V segment lost 4 bases, leaving 5 bases of the junction unmatched. This CDR3 comprises 16 residues.

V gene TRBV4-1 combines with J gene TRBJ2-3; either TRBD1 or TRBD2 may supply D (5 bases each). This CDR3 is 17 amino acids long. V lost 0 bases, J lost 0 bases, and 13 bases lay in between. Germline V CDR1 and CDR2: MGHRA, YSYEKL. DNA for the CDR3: TGCGCCAGCAGCCAAGATACGAGAGGGGTTAGCACAGATACGCAGTATTTT. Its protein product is CASSQDTRGVSTDTQYF.